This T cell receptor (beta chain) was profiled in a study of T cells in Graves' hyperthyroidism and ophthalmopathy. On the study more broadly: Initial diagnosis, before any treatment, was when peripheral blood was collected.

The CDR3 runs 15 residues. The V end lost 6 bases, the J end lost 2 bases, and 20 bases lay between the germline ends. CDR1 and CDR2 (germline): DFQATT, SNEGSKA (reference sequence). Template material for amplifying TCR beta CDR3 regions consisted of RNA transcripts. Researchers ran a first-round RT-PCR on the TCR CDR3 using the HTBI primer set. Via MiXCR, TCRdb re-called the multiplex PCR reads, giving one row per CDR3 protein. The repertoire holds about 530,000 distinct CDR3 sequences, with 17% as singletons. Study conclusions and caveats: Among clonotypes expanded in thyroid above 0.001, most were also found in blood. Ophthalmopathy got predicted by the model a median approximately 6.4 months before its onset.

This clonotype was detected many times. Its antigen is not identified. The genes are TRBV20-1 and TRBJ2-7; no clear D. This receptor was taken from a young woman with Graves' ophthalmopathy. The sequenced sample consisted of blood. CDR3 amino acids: CSAPKRRPGPYEQYF. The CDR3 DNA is TGCAGTGCGCCTAAACGGAGACCTGGACCCTACGAGCAGTACTTC.